The present entry profiles one T cell receptor beta chain with its context. TCRdb's table, derived via immunoSEQ multiplex PCR, lists solely in-frame clones and lacks some. The sample records tens of thousands of clones, roughly 92% being singletons. This specimen belongs to a study of T cell changes during pregnancy in multiple sclerosis. The sample here was peripheral blood, taken in the third trimester of pregnancy. This receptor was obtained from a female donor in good health, enrolled as a control in a pregnancy study.

This CDR3 is CASSSWARYNEQFF. In DNA, the CDR3 is TGTGCCAGCAGCTCCTGGGCTCGCTACAATGAGCAGTTCTTC. The V and J genes are TRBV7-8 and TRBJ2-1; D call uncertain. Trimming shortened V by 4 bases and J by 3 bases, and 10 bases separated the two germline ends. The CDR3 runs to 14 residues. From germline, CDR1 is SGHVS and CDR2 FQNEAQ.